Each of the 30 T cell receptor beta chains below was sequenced from the same sample in a study of CD8 T cells in Susac syndrome. RNA amounts of about 0.5 to 1 ug underwent reverse transcription with random hexamers. TCRdb itself ran the immunoSEQ multiplex PCR reads through MiXCR, one entry per CDR3 protein. Of more than 150,000 distinct CDR3 sequences in the sample, 95% are singletons; the top ten hold around 0.15%. Sequencing was carried out using CD8+ T cells from PBMCs. The receptors stem from a human donor with Susac syndrome.

This chain joins TRBV9 and TRBJ2-3; the D gene is possibly TRBD2 (5 bases). Trimming pared 3 bases from V and 3 bases from J, leaving 11 bases between. The CDR3 totals 14 residues. Germline loops: CDR1 SGDLS, CDR2 YYNGEE. CDR3 residues: CASSGNGLTDTQYF. The DNA for the CDR3 is TGTGCCAGCAGCGGAAATGGACTTACAGATACGCAGTATTTT. The entire variable domain, with the rest obtained from reference TRBV9 and TRBJ2-3, is as follows: DSGVTQTPKHLITATGQRVTLRCSPRSGDLSVYWYQQSLDQGLQFLIQYYNGEERAKGNILERFSAQQFPDLHSELNLSSLELGDSALYFCASSGNGLTDTQYFGPGTRLTVL.

This rearrangement joins TRBV30 to TRBJ1-2; TRBD1 agrees at 8 bases. Germline V gene sequence: CDR1 GTSNPN, CDR2 SVGIG (reference sequence). J gave up 6 bases and V 2 bases, and 8 bases lay outside the gene matches. The CDR3 loop spans 14 amino acids. The CDR3 DNA sequence: TGTGCCTGGAGTATCAGGACAGGGAGCCATGGCTACACCTTC. It is translated as CAWSIRTGSHGYTF.

V and J are TRBV7-9 and TRBJ1-1; D remains unclear. V was trimmed by 4 bases and J by 8 bases, leaving 14 bases between them. This CDR3 comprises 13 residues. Germline V gives CDR1 SEHNR, CDR2 FQNEAQ (reference sequence). The chain's CDR3 is CASSSYKPLEAFF. The CDR3, as DNA: TGTGCCAGCAGCTCATACAAACCTCTGGAAGCTTTCTTT.

The genes are TRBV4-1 and TRBJ1-2; D is perhaps TRBD1 (6 bases). The CDR3 has 15 amino acids. V was trimmed by 0 bases and J by 4 bases, leaving 12 bases between them. CDR1 and CDR2 (germline): MGHRA, YSYEKL. In nucleotides, the CDR3 is TGCGCCAGCAGCCAAGAAGGCAGGGGATCCTATGGCTACACCTTC. Its protein is CASSQEGRGSYGYTF.

The CDR3 DNA sequence: TGTGCCAGCCGAAAGACAGGGTATAGCTCCTACGAGCAGTACTTC. Translation: CASRKTGYSSYEQYF. The chain couples TRBV27 to TRBJ2-7; 7 positions agree with TRBD1. Germline loops: CDR1 MNHEY, CDR2 SMNVEV (reference sequence). This CDR3 is 15 amino acids long. With 8 bases clipped from V and 0 bases from J, the junction kept 10 bases outside the gene matches.

The chain couples TRBV5-6 to TRBJ2-4; D is ambiguous. Trimming left V 3 bases short and J 8 bases short, with 6 bases between. This CDR3 is 11 amino acids long. Germline lookup yields CDR1 SGHDT and CDR2 YYEEEE. The CDR3: CASSYGDIQYF. CDR3 sequence (DNA): TGTGCCAGCAGCTATGGAGACATTCAGTACTTC.

V is TRBV30 and J is TRBJ2-7; D remains ambiguous. V was shortened by 5 bases and J by 4 bases, with 6 bases between the two germline ends. Germline V gene lookup returns CDR1 GTSNPN and CDR2 SVGIG (reference sequence). This CDR3 is 10 amino acids long. The CDR3 is CAWGQYEQYF. The CDR3 nucleotides are TGTGCCTGGGGCCAGTACGAGCAGTACTTC.

This chain joins TRBV3-1 and TRBJ2-7; D is possibly TRBD2 (6 bases). CDR3 length equals 15 residues. Germline V lookup: CDR1 LGHDT, CDR2 YNNKEL (reference sequence). V was cut by 0 bases and J by 2 bases, with 11 bases left in between. The CDR3 coding sequence is TGTGCCAGCAGCCAAGATATGGACTACCCCTACGAGCAGTACTTC. Translation: CASSQDMDYPYEQYF.

The V call is TRBV20-1, the J call TRBJ2-3; 7 bases are shared with TRBD1. The CDR3 loop spans 13 amino acids. Trimming cost V 0 bases and J 6 bases; bases outside gene matches: 3. Per the germline V gene, CDR1 is DFQATT and CDR2 is SNEGSKA (reference sequence). The CDR3 DNA reads TGCAGTGCTAGAGATATACAGGGGGATACGCAGTATTTT. This encodes CSARDIQGDTQYF.

V gene TRBV2 combines with J gene TRBJ2-3; no clear D. V was clipped by 0 bases and J by 3 bases, with 4 bases between them. Germline CDR1 is SNHLY and CDR2 is FYNNEI. The CDR3 contains 13 residues. The DNA of the CDR3 is TGTGCCAGCAGTGAAGCGAAAACAGATACGCAGTATTTT. It codes for CASSEAKTDTQYF.

The chain joins TRBV19 to TRBJ1-1; perhaps TRBD1 as D (5 bases). Germline V lookup: CDR1 LNHDA, CDR2 SQIVND (reference sequence). The CDR3 is 16 residues long. The ends were cut back, 4 bases at V and 1 base at J, with 16 bases in the middle. DNA for the CDR3: TGTGCCAGTAGTAGAGGGCAGGGAAAGGCGAACACTGAAGCTTTCTTT. Translated, it gives CASSRGQGKANTEAFF.

The rearrangement links TRBV19 to TRBJ1-5, with 7 bases lining up with TRBD1. Per the germline V gene, CDR1 is LNHDA and CDR2 is SQIVND (reference sequence). The CDR3 contains 18 residues. J gave up 0 bases and V 3 bases, and 11 bases lay outside the gene matches. CDR3: CASSIGATGTYSNQPQHF. The DNA of the CDR3 is TGTGCCAGTAGTATCGGGGCGACAGGGACTTATAGCAATCAGCCCCAGCATTTT. Full variable domain (outside the CDR3, taken from reference TRBV19 and TRBJ1-5): DGGITQSPKYLFRKEGQNVTLSCEQNLNHDAMYWYRQDPGQGLRLIYYSQIVNDFQKGDIAEGYSVSREKKESFPLTVTSAQKNPTAFYLCASSIGATGTYSNQPQHFGDGTRLSIL.

The chain has TRBV13 and TRBJ1-2; D perhaps matches TRBD1 (6 bases). This CDR3 region has 14 residues. Trimming removed 8 bases from V and 7 bases from J, with 20 bases in between. Germline V lookup: CDR1 PRHDT, CDR2 FYEKMQ (reference sequence). The CDR3: CASAKQGYLGGYTF. The CDR3 coding sequence is TGTGCCAGCGCCAAACAGGGTTATCTTGGTGGCTACACCTTC. Together with reference TRBV13 and TRBJ1-2, the CDR3 gives the full variable domain: AAGVIQSPRHLIKEKRETATLKCYPIPRHDTVYWYQQGPGQDPQFLISFYEKMQSDKGSIPDRFSAQQFSDYHSELNMSSLELGDSALYFCASAKQGYLGGYTFGSGTRLTVV.

Concerning this clonotype: A junction end diverges from the germline sequence, so it may reflect a read error. The J gene is TRBJ2-7, the V gene TRBV7-3; TRBD2 aligns across 7 bases. This CDR3 contains 13 residues. The germline V gene has CDR1 SGHTA and CDR2 FQGTGA. The CDR3, as DNA: TGTGCCAGCAGCCATGGACTAGGGTTTCCTCAAGTATTC. It codes for CASSHGLGFPQVF.

This clonotype was observed once. For the CDR3, the DNA is TGTGCCAGCAGTTTCGGCCTATGGAAAAAACTGTTTTTT. It codes for CASSFGLWKKLFF. The chain has TRBV12-3 or TRBV12-4 and TRBJ1-4; D is unclear. CDR3 length: 13 amino acids. V was pared by 3 bases and J by 9 bases, with 11 bases between.

The V gene is TRBV20-1, the J gene TRBJ1-3, with 7 bases matching TRBD1. J gave up 4 bases and V 5 bases, and 14 bases lay outside the gene matches. The CDR3 contains 16 residues. Per the germline V gene, CDR1 is DFQATT and CDR2 is SNEGSKA (reference sequence). CDR3 region: CSAPHPRQGLGNTIYF. The CDR3 DNA reads TGCAGTGCTCCCCACCCCCGACAGGGCTTAGGAAACACCATATATTTT.

The J gene is TRBJ2-7, the V gene TRBV24-1; D could derive from TRBD1 or TRBD2 (5 bases each). Trimming removed 4 bases at V and 3 bases at J, with 9 bases between. CDR3 length equals 13 residues. The V gene's germline CDR1 is KGHDR and CDR2 SFDVKD. CDR3 DNA sequence: TGTGCCACCAGTGACAGGGACGGCTACGAGCAGTACTTC. Protein product: CATSDRDGYEQYF.

The V call is TRBV19, the J call TRBJ2-4; 8 nucleotides agree with TRBD1. In germline, CDR1 is LNHDA, CDR2 SQIVND (reference sequence). The CDR3 is 16 amino acids. The junction had 8 bases not matched to a gene; V was cut back by 3 bases and J by 4 bases. The CDR3 sequence is CASSMRLGQGKNIQYF. The CDR3 nucleotides are TGTGCCAGTAGTATGCGGCTCGGACAGGGAAAAAACATTCAGTACTTC.

Here the CDR3 DNA reads TGTGCCAGCTCACCACGGGACAGGGGCCACCTCTACAATGAGCAGTTCTTC. It translates to CASSPRDRGHLYNEQFF. The rearrangement links TRBV18 to TRBJ2-1, with TRBD1 matching over 10 bases. Unmatched junction bases numbered 6, after V lost 1 base and J lost 3 bases. The CDR3 is made up of 17 amino acids. Germline CDR1 and CDR2: KGHSH and LQKENI.

The chain recombines TRBV9 with TRBJ1-5; D ambiguous. This CDR3 spans 14 amino acids. Germline V gives CDR1 SGDLS, CDR2 YYNGEE. V was cut by 0 bases and J by 3 bases, with 7 bases left in between. The CDR3 bases are TGTGCCAGCAGCGTAGGGCAGGTCAATCAGCCCCAGCATTTT. Protein product: CASSVGQVNQPQHF.

The V call is TRBV6-6, the J call TRBJ2-7, with D hard to call. CDR1 and CDR2 from the germline V gene are MNHNY and SVGAGI (reference sequence). The CDR3 length is 12 residues. The V and J ends lost 0 bases and 4 bases respectively, with 4 bases between them. As DNA, the CDR3 is TGTGCCAGCAGTTACTCGCGTTACGAGCAGTACTTC. It translates to CASSYSRYEQYF.

This chain joins TRBV2 and TRBJ2-5; D is uncertain. This CDR3 comprises 13 residues. Trimming cost V 2 bases and J 5 bases, with 9 bases left between them. Germline V gene sequence: CDR1 SNHLY, CDR2 FYNNEI. The CDR3 loop reads CASSERQLETQYF. CDR3 bases: TGTGCCAGCAGTGAACGGCAGCTGGAGACCCAGTACTTC. Full variable domain (remainder filled in from reference TRBV2 and TRBJ2-5): EPEVTQTPSHQVTQMGQEVILRCVPISNHLYFYWYRQILGQKVEFLVSFYNNEISEKSEIFDDQFSVERPDGSNFTLKIRSTKLEDSAMYFCASSERQLETQYFGPGTRLLVL.

The chain recombines TRBV2 with TRBJ2-4, with D hard to call. Germline V lookup: CDR1 SNHLY, CDR2 FYNNEI. Trimming removed 3 bases from V and 5 bases from J, with 11 bases in between. The CDR3 loop spans 14 amino acids. The DNA of the CDR3 is TGTGCCAGCAGTGATAATCCGAACCAAAACATTCAGTACTTC. Its protein product is CASSDNPNQNIQYF.

This clonotype was observed a few times. The chain links TRBV19 to TRBJ1-2; D is undetermined. CDR1 is LNHDA and CDR2 is SQIVND in the germline V gene (reference sequence). This CDR3 is built from 12 residues. Trimming removed 5 bases from V and 2 bases from J, with 6 bases in between. CDR3 bases: TGTGCCAGTAGTGACGGGAACTATGGCTACACCTTC. It encodes CASSDGNYGYTF.

Only one count was recorded for this clonotype. This rearrangement joins TRBV15 to TRBJ1-2; D perhaps matches TRBD1 (6 bases). CDR3 size: 14 residues. Germline V lookup: CDR1 LNHNV, CDR2 YYDKDF (reference sequence). Trimming stripped 5 bases from V and 4 bases from J, with 14 bases between. Here the CDR3 reads CATSPRGDIYGYTF. The CDR3 coding sequence is TGTGCCACCAGCCCAAGGGGGGACATCTATGGCTACACCTTC. Variable domain in full (rest from reference TRBV15 and TRBJ1-2): DAMVIQNPRYQVTQFGKPVTLSCSQTLNHNVMYWYQQKSSQAPKLLFHYYDKDFNNEADTPDNFQSRRPNTSFCFLDIRSPGLGDTAMYLCATSPRGDIYGYTFGSGTRLTVV.

This clonotype showed up just once. V usage is TRBV28 and J usage is TRBJ2-7; the D gene is possibly TRBD2 (6 bases). Germline CDR1 MDHEN, CDR2 SYDVKM. With 8 bases removed from V and 5 bases from J, the gap between germline ends came to 10 bases. The CDR3 covers 11 residues. This CDR3 is CASRGGHEQYF. CDR3 sequence (DNA): TGTGCCAGCCGGGGAGGACACGAGCAGTACTTC.

The rearrangement uses TRBV6-6 and TRBJ1-2; D remains unclear. Germline values: CDR1 MNHNY, CDR2 SVGAGI (reference sequence). This CDR3 has 13 amino acids. Trimming cost V 2 bases and J 2 bases, with 6 bases left between them. CDR3: CASSYPANYGYTF. As DNA, the CDR3 is TGTGCCAGCAGTTACCCAGCAAACTATGGCTACACCTTC.

The CDR3 coding sequence is TGTGCCTGGAGTGTACAGGGCTACGAGCAGTACTTC. Translating gives CAWSVQGYEQYF. The V gene is TRBV30, the J gene TRBJ2-7; D may be TRBD1 (6 bases). Per germline, CDR1 GTSNPN and CDR2 SVGIG (reference sequence). The CDR3 has 12 amino acids. Trimming removed 0 bases from V and 3 bases from J, with 6 bases in between. The variable domain in full, with the rest retrieved from reference TRBV30 and TRBJ2-7, is SQTIHQWPATLVQPVGSPLSLECTVEGTSNPNLYWYRQAAGRGLQLLFYSVGIGQISSEVPQNLSASRPQDRQFILSSKKLLLSDSGFYLCAWSVQGYEQYFGPGTRLTVT.

V and J are TRBV7-9 and TRBJ2-7; D uncertain. Trimming took off 5 bases at V and 5 bases at J, with 13 bases between the two ends. The CDR3 extends over 13 amino acids. Per germline, CDR1 SEHNR and CDR2 FQNEAQ (reference sequence). This CDR3 reads CASSPLLSHEQYF. CDR3 in DNA: TGTGCCAGCAGCCCCCTTTTGTCCCACGAGCAGTACTTC.

The chain has TRBV5-4 and TRBJ2-3; the D gene is possibly TRBD2 (7 bases). This CDR3 has 12 amino acids. V gave up 3 bases and J gave up 7 bases, with 9 bases separating them. Germline CDR1 reads SGHNT; CDR2 reads YYREEE (reference sequence). As DNA, the CDR3 is TGTGCCAGCAGCTCCGGGGGGCATACGCAGTATTTT. This gives the protein CASSSGGHTQYF.